The 18 T cell receptor beta chains in this list originate from one sample, sequenced in a study of OX40 agonist ivuxolimab in advanced cancers. Sequencing was performed with immunoSEQ multiplex PCR; in TCRdb, only in-frame clones are kept and a portion is missing. The sample holds 95,000 to 120,000 clones; approximately 90% are singletons and the top ten take around 0.7%. The material sequenced was CD4+ or CD8+ T cells sorted from blood, taken in a trial of the OX40 agonist ivuxolimab. These receptors were obtained from an adult with an advanced solid tumor such as melanoma, head and neck, liver or kidney cancer.

The chain uses TRBV6-6 and TRBJ2-7; D call uncertain. This CDR3 is built from 11 residues. The germline gives CDR1 MNHNY, CDR2 SVGAGI (reference sequence). V lost 2 bases, J lost 11 bases, and 10 bases lay in between. CDR3 coding DNA: TGTGCCAGCAGTTACCTCGACAAGAAGTACTTC. Its translation: CASSYLDKKYF.

The chain recombines TRBV19 with TRBJ2-3; the D call may be TRBD1 or TRBD2 (6 bases each). The germline CDR1 and CDR2 sequences are LNHDA and SQIVND (reference sequence). The CDR3 totals 14 residues. Trimming stripped 4 bases from V and 5 bases from J, with 13 bases between. The CDR3 here is CASSTGASGDTQYF. CDR3 nucleotides: TGTGCCAGTAGTACGGGGGCTTCGGGAGATACGCAGTATTTT. Filled out from reference TRBV19 and TRBJ2-3, the complete variable domain reads DGGITQSPKYLFRKEGQNVTLSCEQNLNHDAMYWYRQDPGQGLRLIYYSQIVNDFQKGDIAEGYSVSREKKESFPLTVTSAQKNPTAFYLCASSTGASGDTQYFGPGTRLTVL.

The chain joins TRBV5-5 to TRBJ2-5; D possibly corresponds to TRBD1 (6 bases). The V end lost 4 bases, the J end lost 0 bases, and 10 bases lay between the germline ends. Germline V gene lookup returns CDR1 SGHKS and CDR2 YYEKEE (reference sequence). This CDR3 has 14 amino acids. The CDR3 bases are TGTGCCAGCAGCAGGCAGGGGAACCAAGAGACCCAGTACTTC. Its protein is CASSRQGNQETQYF.

The rearrangement links TRBV2 to TRBJ2-6; 9 bases map to TRBD1. The CDR3 has 16 amino acids. Trimming removed 6 bases from V and 0 bases from J; junction bases left unmatched: 3. From germline, CDR1 is SNHLY and CDR2 FYNNEI. The CDR3 sequence: CASSRTGASGANVLTF. CDR3 in DNA: TGTGCCAGCAGCCGGACAGGGGCCTCTGGGGCCAACGTCCTGACTTTC.

The CDR3 region is CASNLIGPGANSPLHF. CDR3 DNA: TGTGCCAGTAACCTAATAGGGCCGGGGGCCAATTCACCCCTCCACTTT. The rearrangement links TRBV19 to TRBJ1-6; weak D call: TRBD1 (6 bases). The germline V gene has CDR1 LNHDA and CDR2 SQIVND (reference sequence). The CDR3 consists of 16 residues. Trimming left V 7 bases short and J 7 bases short, with 20 bases between.

J is TRBJ2-2 and V is TRBV7-3, with TRBD2 identical over 7 bases. This CDR3 region has 16 residues. V trimming: 5 bases; J trimming: 1 base; junction bases outside the gene matches: 7. Germline CDR1 and CDR2: SGHTA and FQGTGA. The CDR3, as DNA: TGTGCCAGCAGCCCTGGGGTAGCGGGGAACACCGGGGAGCTGTTTTTT. Amino acids: CASSPGVAGNTGELFF. Combining the CDR3 with reference TRBV7-3 and TRBJ2-2 gives the whole variable domain GAGVSQTPSNKVTEKGKYVELRCDPISGHTALYWYRQSLGQGPEFLIYFQGTGAADDSGLPNDRFFAVRPEGSVSTLKIQRTERGDSAVYLCASSPGVAGNTGELFFGEGSRLTVL.

This chain joins TRBV19 and TRBJ2-1, with 9 nucleotides matching TRBD2. Trimming took 5 bases from V and 15 from J; bases not matched to a gene: 8. The CDR3 runs to 12 residues. Germline V gene data show CDR1 as LNHDA and CDR2 as SQIVND (reference sequence). The CDR3 nucleotides are TGTGCCAGTAGTGGGGTAGCGGGAGACCGGTTCTTC. As protein: CASSGVAGDRFF.

The J gene is TRBJ2-6, the V gene TRBV7-9; 7 bases are shared with TRBD1. The germline V gene encodes CDR1 SEHNR and CDR2 FQNEAQ (reference sequence). V shed 5 bases, J shed 0 bases, and the junction held 4 bases outside the gene matches. The CDR3 is 16 amino acids. The CDR3 is CASSPRGYSGANVLTF. Here the CDR3 DNA reads TGTGCCAGCAGCCCCAGGGGGTACTCTGGGGCCAACGTCCTGACTTTC.

The V call is TRBV5-4, the J call TRBJ2-7, with no clear D. This CDR3 is built from 12 residues. Deletions cut 4 bases from V and 3 bases from J, with 8 bases between. CDR1 and CDR2 (germline): SGHNT, YYREEE (reference sequence). CDR3 sequence: CASSIDGYEQYF. For the CDR3, the DNA is TGTGCCAGCAGCATAGACGGCTACGAGCAGTACTTC.

The chain uses TRBV27 and TRBJ2-7; D might be TRBD1 (5 bases). There are 14 residues in the CDR3. Per germline, CDR1 MNHEY and CDR2 SMNVEV (reference sequence). Deletions cut 3 bases from V and 1 base from J, with 10 bases between. CDR3 DNA sequence: TGTGCCAGCAGTTTGTGGGGCACTTCCTACGAGCAGTACTTC. Translation gives CASSLWGTSYEQYF.

This CDR3 reads CASSFNLAGAQAYEQYF. For the CDR3, the DNA is TGTGCCAGCAGTTTCAATCTAGCGGGAGCTCAGGCCTACGAGCAGTACTTC. The chain combines TRBV27 with TRBJ2-7; 10 nucleotides match TRBD2. In germline, CDR1 is MNHEY, CDR2 SMNVEV (reference sequence). CDR3 length: 17 residues. V lost 3 bases and J lost 2; bases outside the gene matches: 10.

This clone has a single count. The chain carries TRBV2 and TRBJ2-2; TRBD2 agrees at 11 bases. Germline CDR1 SNHLY, CDR2 FYNNEI. J was trimmed by 3 bases and V by 5 bases; bases with no gene match: 8. CDR3 size: 17 residues. CDR3 region: CASSKELAGVDTGELFF. The CDR3 coding sequence is TGTGCCAGCAGTAAGGAACTAGCGGGGGTAGACACCGGGGAGCTGTTTTTT.

This chain uses TRBV19 with TRBJ1-5; D remains ambiguous. The CDR3 covers 16 residues. V gave up 3 bases and J gave up 2 bases, with 14 bases separating them. The germline V gene has CDR1 LNHDA and CDR2 SQIVND (reference sequence). Here the CDR3 DNA reads TGTGCCAGTAGTATGGGGTGGGGAATGGGCAATCAGCCCCAGCATTTT. Translating gives CASSMGWGMGNQPQHF.

This chain connects TRBV10-3 to TRBJ1-1; weak D call: TRBD1 (5 bases). Germline-derived CDR1 and CDR2 are ENHRY and SYGVKD. The CDR3 consists of 14 residues. Trimming removed 4 bases from V and 3 bases from J, with 12 bases in between. The CDR3 nucleotides are TGTGCCATCAGTGTGAGTGGGGCGGACACTGAAGCTTTCTTT. Translating gives CAISVSGADTEAFF.

This clone showed up just once. This rearrangement joins TRBV4-2 to TRBJ2-6; no firm D call. CDR3 length: 13 amino acids. Germline CDR1 is LGHNA and CDR2 is YNFKEQ. Trimming took 9 bases from V and 5 from J, leaving 11 bases between them. The chain's CDR3 is CARLQSRANVLTF. CDR3 DNA sequence: TGTGCCAGGTTACAAAGTCGGGCCAACGTCCTGACTTTC.

The chain recombines TRBV7-6 with TRBJ2-3, with TRBD2 identical over 8 bases. Germline values: CDR1 SGHVS, CDR2 FNYEAQ. CDR3 length: 18 amino acids. V dropped 7 bases and J dropped 0; count of bases not matched to a gene: 15. This chain's CDR3 is CASKLGPSGGASTDTQYF. Here the CDR3 DNA reads TGTGCCAGCAAGTTAGGTCCCAGCGGGGGAGCTAGCACAGATACGCAGTATTTT.

DNA of the CDR3: TGTGCTAGTGGATCCCTCCCAGCCAACACTGAAGCTTTCTTT. Translation gives CASGSLPANTEAFF. V and J are TRBV12-5 and TRBJ1-1, with D uncertain. CDR1 LGHNT and CDR2 FRNRAP come from the germline V gene. Between the trimmed V and J ends, which lost 6 bases and 2 bases, there was a span of 13 bases. This CDR3 contains 14 residues.

This clone was recorded once. The rearrangement joins TRBV15 to TRBJ2-5; D tentatively reads TRBD1 or TRBD2 (5 bases each). CDR3 length: 14 residues. The V and J ends lost 8 bases and 2 bases respectively, with 15 bases between them. From germline, CDR1 is LNHNV and CDR2 YYDKDF (reference sequence). The CDR3 spells CATAQGVGQETQYF. CDR3 DNA: TGTGCCACCGCTCAGGGAGTAGGTCAAGAGACCCAGTACTTC. Looking up the rest from reference TRBV15 and TRBJ2-5 gives the full variable domain: DAMVIQNPRYQVTQFGKPVTLSCSQTLNHNVMYWYQQKSSQAPKLLFHYYDKDFNNEADTPDNFQSRRPNTSFCFLDIRSPGLGDTAMYLCATAQGVGQETQYFGPGTRLLVL.